The clone carrying this T cell receptor (beta chain) was detected many times. Its antigen is still unknown. This sample is drawn from a study of T-cell reconstitution after alpha-beta-depleted transplantation in children. Molecular barcoding with unique molecular identifiers was used for the TCRbeta library. MiXCR, run by TCRdb on the PCR reads, gives a single entry per CDR3 protein. The sample includes roughly 200,000 distinct CDR3 sequences, approximately 11% of them seen just once. General study findings and limits: A year post-transplant, T-cell counts and diversity derived mostly from newly produced T cells.

Germline V gives CDR1 SGHAT, CDR2 FQNNGV. Trimming removed 4 bases at V and 4 bases at J, with 20 bases between. CDR3 length equals 16 residues. The TCR was taken from a child under three years old with acute myeloid leukemia, due to receive a stem cell transplant. The sequenced sample was PBMCs, obtained before TCRalphabeta/CD19-depleted stem cell transplant. The chain links TRBV11-2 to TRBJ2-7; D gene unclear. The CDR3 loop reads CASSYSYGSPNYEQYF. As DNA, the CDR3 is TGTGCCAGCAGCTATTCGTACGGCAGCCCAAATTACGAGCAGTACTTC.